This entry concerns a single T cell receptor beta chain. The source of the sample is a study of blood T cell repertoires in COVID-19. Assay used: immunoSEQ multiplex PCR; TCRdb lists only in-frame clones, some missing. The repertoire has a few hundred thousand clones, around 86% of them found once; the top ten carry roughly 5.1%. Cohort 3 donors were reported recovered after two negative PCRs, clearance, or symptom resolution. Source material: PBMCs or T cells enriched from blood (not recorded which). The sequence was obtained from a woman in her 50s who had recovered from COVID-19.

The CDR3 spells CASGLLEAYEQYF. The CDR3 DNA reads as TGTGCTAGTGGCCTGCTAGAGGCCTACGAGCAGTACTTC. The V and J genes are TRBV12-5 and TRBJ2-7; D unclear. The V end lost 6 bases, the J end lost 2 bases, and 11 bases lay between the germline ends. The germline V gene encodes CDR1 LGHNT and CDR2 FRNRAP. The CDR3 has 13 amino acids.